The rows below give T cell receptor beta chains drawn from one sample of a study of T cells expressing NK-cell markers. TCRdb re-called the 5' RACE reads; one entry per CDR3 protein, DNA not given. The table gives roughly 450,000 distinct CDR3 sequences; the top ten clones make up around 1.4% of it. Sequencing used blood T cells: a sorted CD56 or NKG2C T cell subset, CD4+ or CD8+ T cells, or bulk PBMC T cells (not recorded which). The receptors were sampled from a woman in her fifties or sixties in good health. The CDR3 runs from the conserved cysteine through the conserved F or W. The order of the fields is CDR3 length, J gene, V gene, CDR3 protein.

16	TRBJ1-5	TRBV28	CASSVLSRGGNQPQHF
12	TRBJ2-5	TRBV20-1	CSALLAEETQYF
14	TRBJ2-1	TRBV19	CASSRLALNNEQFF
18	TRBJ1-1	TRBV21-1	CASSQYGTREGRNTEAFF
13	TRBJ1-3	TRBV20-1	CSASGRSGNTIYF
15	TRBJ2-1	TRBV19	CASTLRAFSYNEQFF
14	TRBJ2-3	TRBV27	CASSWAESTDTQYF
16	TRBJ2-6	TRBV12-3/TRBV12-4	CASTSSVPSGANVLTF
15	TRBJ2-3	TRBV24-1	CATSDQTGSTDTQYF
14	TRBJ2-5	TRBV21-1	CASSKRGRRETQYF
13	TRBJ1-1	TRBV5-1	CASSFAPGTEAFF
13	TRBJ1-4	TRBV4-1	CASSFGGDEKLFF
15	TRBJ2-2	TRBV7-2	CASSLRREGIGELFF
17	TRBJ1-2	TRBV10-3	CAFGNRDRGRSNYGYTF
13	TRBJ2-1	TRBV18	CASSRINRGAQFF
13	TRBJ2-7	TRBV19	CASSPSGGYEQYF
14	TRBJ1-6	TRBV12-3/TRBV12-4	CASSSGTKNSPLHF
15	TRBJ2-5	TRBV2	CASSENIRPPRTQYF
17	TRBJ2-3	TRBV24-1	CATSGPTGTGRTDTQYF
13	TRBJ2-1	TRBV24-1	CATSDLDYNEQFF
17	TRBJ2-1	TRBV5-6	CASSPVGAGGTYNEQFF
17	TRBJ1-2	TRBV5-1	CASNYGTFDSAPYGYTF
14	TRBJ2-7	TRBV2	CASRVRGGSYEQYF
13	TRBJ2-1	TRBV19	CASSIVAGQGSLF
13	TRBJ2-1	TRBV19	CATWTSGYNEQFF
11	TRBJ2-1	TRBV29-1	CSGGRSDEQFF
14	TRBJ2-7	TRBV9	CASCWRAGGYEQYF
16	TRBJ1-1	TRBV3-1	CASSQEEGLPNTEAFF
16	TRBJ2-6	TRBV6-5	CASSYWGDSGANVLTF
15	TRBJ2-2	TRBV20-1	CSAKKQFLNTGELFF
16	TRBJ1-1	TRBV6-5	CATRTGRGVSMGEAFF
14	TRBJ2-5	TRBV7-6	CASSSGLVSETQYF
19	TRBJ2-1	TRBV4-2	CASSQDIPALAGGSDEQFF
14	TRBJ2-2	TRBV29-1	CSVEGAMNTGELFF
15	TRBJ2-1	TRBV30	CAWRSHGVTYNEQFF
12	TRBJ2-5	TRBV10-3	CAISPGEETQYF
15	TRBJ2-3	TRBV5-4	CASSLGGQGVDTQYF
13	TRBJ2-3	TRBV28	CASSGGTADTQYF
14	TRBJ2-4	TRBV30	CAWSYGREGDIQYF
16	TRBJ2-1	TRBV7-9	CASSPGGRGGYNEQFF
11	TRBJ2-7	TRBV7-2	CASSAGGLQYF
14	TRBJ1-4	TRBV12-3/TRBV12-4	CASRVRWDNEKLFF
13	TRBJ2-7	TRBV12-3/TRBV12-4	CASEPTGRGEQYF
17	TRBJ2-2	TRBV18	CASSTKPGTGNPGELFF
13	TRBJ1-1	TRBV7-2	CASSPRQHTEAFF
15	TRBJ2-1	TRBV12-3/TRBV12-4	CAKESRDHSYNEQFF
15	TRBJ2-1	TRBV5-1	CASSYLIQGMNEQFF
20	TRBJ2-7	TRBV5-1	CASSQPRGHQGLAGPYEQYF
17	TRBJ2-2	TRBV7-2	CASSLVLFVGNTGELFF
16	TRBJ1-5	TRBV21-1	CASSKGRLLSNQPQHF
14	TRBJ2-7	TRBV27	CASKEIGRAYEQYF
18	TRBJ2-5	TRBV14	CASSTSGSLEWGQETQYF
18	TRBJ2-2	TRBV5-1	CASSLKMGLGGNTGELFF